This T cell receptor (beta chain) is drawn from a study of shared clonotypes between healthy human individuals. This table comes from immunoSEQ multiplex PCR, and its TCRdb copy is limited to in-frame clones, with some not included. The data hold some 700,000 clones, with 90% observed a single time. Trimming removed 3 bases from V and 10 bases from J, with 13 bases in between. This CDR3 is built from 12 residues. CDR1 SQVTM and CDR2 ANQGSEA come from the germline V gene. This clone was seen a single time. This chain links TRBV29-1 with TRBJ2-1; a possible D gene is TRBD2 (5 bases). The source is a man in his late teens or twenties in good health. Some clones in this sample may be carry-over from other donors' samples. Sequencing was performed on memory CD8+ T cells from PBMCs. As for subset: CD45RO+ cells pooled with CCR7-negative TemRA cells. This chain's CDR3 is CSVDREGPEQFF. DNA of the CDR3: TGCAGCGTTGATCGAGAGGGTCCCGAGCAGTTCTTC.